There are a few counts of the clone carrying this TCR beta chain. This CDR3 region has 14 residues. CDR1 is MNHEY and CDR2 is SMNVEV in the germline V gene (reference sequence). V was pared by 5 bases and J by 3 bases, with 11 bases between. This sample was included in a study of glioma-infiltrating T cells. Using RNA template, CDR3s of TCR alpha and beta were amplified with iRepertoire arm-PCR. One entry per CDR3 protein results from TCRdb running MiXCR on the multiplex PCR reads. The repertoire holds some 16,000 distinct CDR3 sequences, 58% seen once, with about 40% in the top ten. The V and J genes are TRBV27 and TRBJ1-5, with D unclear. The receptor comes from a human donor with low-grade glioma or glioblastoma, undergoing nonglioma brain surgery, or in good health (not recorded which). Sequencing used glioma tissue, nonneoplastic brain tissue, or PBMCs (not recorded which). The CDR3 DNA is TGTGCCAGCAGTCCTCTAGCTTACAATCAGCCCCAGCATTTT. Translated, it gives CASSPLAYNQPQHF.